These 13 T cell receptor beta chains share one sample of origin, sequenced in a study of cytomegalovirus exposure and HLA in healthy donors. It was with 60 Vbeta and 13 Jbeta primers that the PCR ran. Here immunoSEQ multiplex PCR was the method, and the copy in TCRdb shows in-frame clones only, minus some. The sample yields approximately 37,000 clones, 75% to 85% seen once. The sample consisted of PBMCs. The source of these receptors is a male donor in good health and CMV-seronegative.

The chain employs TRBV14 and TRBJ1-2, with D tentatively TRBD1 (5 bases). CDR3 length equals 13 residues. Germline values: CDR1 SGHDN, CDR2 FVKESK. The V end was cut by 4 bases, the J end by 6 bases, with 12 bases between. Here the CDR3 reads CASSPRTNHGYTF. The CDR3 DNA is TGTGCCAGCAGCCCCCGGACAAACCATGGCTACACCTTC.

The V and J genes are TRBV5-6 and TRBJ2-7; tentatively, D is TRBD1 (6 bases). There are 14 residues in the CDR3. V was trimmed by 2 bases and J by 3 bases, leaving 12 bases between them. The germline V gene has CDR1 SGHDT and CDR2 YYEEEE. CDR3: CASSFMTGLYEQYF. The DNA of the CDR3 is TGTGCCAGCAGCTTTATGACAGGCCTCTACGAGCAGTACTTC.

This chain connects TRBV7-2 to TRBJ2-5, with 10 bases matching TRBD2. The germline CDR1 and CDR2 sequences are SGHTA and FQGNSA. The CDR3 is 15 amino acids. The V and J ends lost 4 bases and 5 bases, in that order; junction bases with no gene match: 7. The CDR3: CASSWLAGAGETQYF. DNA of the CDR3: TGTGCCAGCAGCTGGCTAGCGGGAGCTGGTGAGACCCAGTACTTC.

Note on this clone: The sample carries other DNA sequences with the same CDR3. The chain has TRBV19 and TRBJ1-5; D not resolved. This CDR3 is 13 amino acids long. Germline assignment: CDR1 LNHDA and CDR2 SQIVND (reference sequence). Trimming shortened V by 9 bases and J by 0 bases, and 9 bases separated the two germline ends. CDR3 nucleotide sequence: TGTGCCAGCAGGTCCCATAGCAATCAGCCCCAGCATTTT. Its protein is CASRSHSNQPQHF.

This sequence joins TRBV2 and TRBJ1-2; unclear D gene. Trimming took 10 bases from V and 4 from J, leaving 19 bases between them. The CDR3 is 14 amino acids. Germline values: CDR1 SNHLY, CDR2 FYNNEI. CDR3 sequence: CATLPRHGGYGYTF. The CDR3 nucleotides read TGTGCCACCCTACCCCGGCACGGCGGCTATGGCTACACCTTC. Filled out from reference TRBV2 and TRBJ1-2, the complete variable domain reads EPEVTQTPSHQVTQMGQEVILRCVPISNHLYFYWYRQILGQKVEFLVSFYNNEISEKSEIFDDQFSVERPDGSNFTLKIRSTKLEDSAMYFCATLPRHGGYGYTFGSGTRLTVV.

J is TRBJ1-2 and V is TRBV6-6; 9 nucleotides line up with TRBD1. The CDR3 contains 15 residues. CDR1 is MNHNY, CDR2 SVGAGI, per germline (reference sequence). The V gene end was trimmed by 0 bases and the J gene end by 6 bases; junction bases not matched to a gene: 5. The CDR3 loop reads CASSYSGQGMDGYTF. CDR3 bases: TGTGCCAGCAGTTACTCAGGACAGGGGATGGATGGCTACACCTTC.

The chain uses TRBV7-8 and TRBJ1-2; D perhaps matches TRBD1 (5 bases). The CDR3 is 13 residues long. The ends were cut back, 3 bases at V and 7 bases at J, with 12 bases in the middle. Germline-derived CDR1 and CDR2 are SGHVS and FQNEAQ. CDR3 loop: CASSFPTDSGYTF. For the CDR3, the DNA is TGTGCCAGCAGCTTCCCAACAGACAGTGGCTACACCTTC.

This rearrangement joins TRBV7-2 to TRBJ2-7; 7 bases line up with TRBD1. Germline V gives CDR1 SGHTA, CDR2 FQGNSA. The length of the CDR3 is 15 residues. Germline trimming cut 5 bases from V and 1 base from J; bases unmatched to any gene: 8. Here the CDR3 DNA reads TGTGCCAGCAGCCCCGGGACAGCCTGGTCCTACGAGCAGTACTTC. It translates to CASSPGTAWSYEQYF.

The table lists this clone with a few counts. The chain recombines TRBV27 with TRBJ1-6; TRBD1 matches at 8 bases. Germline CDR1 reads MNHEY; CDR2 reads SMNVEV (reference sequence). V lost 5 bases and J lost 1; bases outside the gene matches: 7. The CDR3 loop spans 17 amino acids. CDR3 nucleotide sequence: TGTGCCAGCAGTCGTAGACAGGGGTGGTCCTATAATTCACCCCTCCACTTT. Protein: CASSRRQGWSYNSPLHF.

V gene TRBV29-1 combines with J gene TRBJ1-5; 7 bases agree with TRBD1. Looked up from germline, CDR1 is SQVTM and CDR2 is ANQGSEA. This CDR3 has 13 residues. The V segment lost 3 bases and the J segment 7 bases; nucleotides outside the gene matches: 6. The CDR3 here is CSVEGTEGQPQHF. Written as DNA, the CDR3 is TGCAGCGTTGAGGGGACAGAGGGACAGCCCCAGCATTTT.

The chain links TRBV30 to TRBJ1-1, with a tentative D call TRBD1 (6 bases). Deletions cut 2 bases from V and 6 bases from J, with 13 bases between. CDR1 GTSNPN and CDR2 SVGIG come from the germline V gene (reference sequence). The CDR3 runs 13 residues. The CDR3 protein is CAWSTQGEAEAFF. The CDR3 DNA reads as TGTGCCTGGAGTACACAGGGAGAGGCTGAAGCTTTCTTT.

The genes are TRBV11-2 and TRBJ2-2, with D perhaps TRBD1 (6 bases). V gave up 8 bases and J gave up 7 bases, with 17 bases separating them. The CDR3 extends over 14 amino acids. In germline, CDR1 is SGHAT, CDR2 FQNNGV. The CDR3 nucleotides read TGTGCCAGCGCGACTTTTACAGGGCGCGGGGAGCTGTTTTTT. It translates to CASATFTGRGELFF. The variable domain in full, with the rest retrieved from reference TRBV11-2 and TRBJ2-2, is EAGVAQSPRYKIIEKRQSVAFWCNPISGHATLYWYQQILGQGPKLLIQFQNNGVVDDSQLPKDRFSAERLKGVDSTLKIQPAKLEDSAVYLCASATFTGRGELFFGEGSRLTVL.

CDR3 coding DNA: TGTGCCAGCAGCCAGGCGACAGTCTCCTATGGCTACACCTTC. Translated: CASSQATVSYGYTF. The chain couples TRBV14 to TRBJ1-2; weak D call: TRBD1 (5 bases). The CDR3 runs 14 residues. Germline V lookup: CDR1 SGHDN, CDR2 FVKESK. The V end was cut by 3 bases, the J end by 4 bases, with 12 bases between.